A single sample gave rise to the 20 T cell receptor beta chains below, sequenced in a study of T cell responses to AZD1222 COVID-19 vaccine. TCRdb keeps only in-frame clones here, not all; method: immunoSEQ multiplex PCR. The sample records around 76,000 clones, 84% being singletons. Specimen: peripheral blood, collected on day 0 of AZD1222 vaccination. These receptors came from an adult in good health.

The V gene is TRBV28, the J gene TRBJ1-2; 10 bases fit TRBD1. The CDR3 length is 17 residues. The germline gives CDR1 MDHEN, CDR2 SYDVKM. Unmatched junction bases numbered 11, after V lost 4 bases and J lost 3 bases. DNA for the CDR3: TGTGCCAGCAGTTCCGGACAGGGGGGCGGCTTATACTATGGCTACACCTTC. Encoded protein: CASSSGQGGGLYYGYTF.

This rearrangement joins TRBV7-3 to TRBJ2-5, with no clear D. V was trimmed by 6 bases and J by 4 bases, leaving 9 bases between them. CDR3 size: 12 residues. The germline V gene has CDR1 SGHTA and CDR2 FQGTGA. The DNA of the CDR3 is TGTGCCAGCAGTTTGATAGGAGAGACCCAGTACTTC. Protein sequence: CASSLIGETQYF.

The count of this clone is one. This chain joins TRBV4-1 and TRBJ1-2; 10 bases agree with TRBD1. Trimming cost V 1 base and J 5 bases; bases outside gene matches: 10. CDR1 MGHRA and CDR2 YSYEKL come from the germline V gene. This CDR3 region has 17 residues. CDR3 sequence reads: CASSQAQVRTGGYGYTF. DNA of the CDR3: TGCGCCAGCAGCCAAGCCCAAGTCCGGACAGGGGGTTATGGCTACACCTTC.

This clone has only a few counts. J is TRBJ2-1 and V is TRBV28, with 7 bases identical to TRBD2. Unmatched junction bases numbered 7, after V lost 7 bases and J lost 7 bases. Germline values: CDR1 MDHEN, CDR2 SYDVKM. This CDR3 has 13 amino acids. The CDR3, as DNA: TGTGCCAGCACCATGGGGGGGTCGAATGAGCAGTTCTTC. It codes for CASTMGGSNEQFF.

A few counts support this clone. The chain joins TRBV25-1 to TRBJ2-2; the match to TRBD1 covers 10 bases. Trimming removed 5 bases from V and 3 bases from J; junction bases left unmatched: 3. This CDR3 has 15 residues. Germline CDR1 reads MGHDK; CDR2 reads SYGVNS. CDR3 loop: CASSSGTGDTGELFF. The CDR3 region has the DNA TGTGCCAGCAGTTCCGGGACAGGGGACACCGGGGAGCTGTTTTTT.

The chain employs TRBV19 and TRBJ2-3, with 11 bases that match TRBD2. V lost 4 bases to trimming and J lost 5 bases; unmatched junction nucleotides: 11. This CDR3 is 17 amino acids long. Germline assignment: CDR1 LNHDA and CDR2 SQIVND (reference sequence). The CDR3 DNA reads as TGTGCCAGTAGTAGTGATAGCGGGGGGGCCGTTAGAGATACGCAGTATTTT. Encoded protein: CASSSDSGGAVRDTQYF.

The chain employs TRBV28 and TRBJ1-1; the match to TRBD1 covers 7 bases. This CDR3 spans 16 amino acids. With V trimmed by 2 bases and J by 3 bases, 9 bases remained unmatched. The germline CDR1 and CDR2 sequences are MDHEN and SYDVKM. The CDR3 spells CASSLPRPTGDTEAFF. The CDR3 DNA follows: TGTGCCAGCAGTTTACCTCGACCCACAGGGGACACTGAAGCTTTCTTT.

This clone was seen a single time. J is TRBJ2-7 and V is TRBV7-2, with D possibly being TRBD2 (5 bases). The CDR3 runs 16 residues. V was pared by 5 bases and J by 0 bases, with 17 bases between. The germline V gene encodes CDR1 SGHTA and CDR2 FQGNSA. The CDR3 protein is CASSPREGFSSYEQYF. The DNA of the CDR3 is TGTGCCAGCAGCCCCCGTGAGGGTTTCTCCTCCTACGAGCAGTACTTC.

CDR3 DNA sequence: TGTGCCAGCCTTAAAAGTCCCTGGGGCACCGGGGAGCTGTTTTTT. Translation gives CASLKSPWGTGELFF. This chain joins TRBV6-6 and TRBJ2-2; D is ambiguous. The CDR3 is 15 amino acids. CDR1 and CDR2 (germline): MNHNY, SVGAGI (reference sequence). V lost 8 bases and J lost 4, with 17 bases in between.

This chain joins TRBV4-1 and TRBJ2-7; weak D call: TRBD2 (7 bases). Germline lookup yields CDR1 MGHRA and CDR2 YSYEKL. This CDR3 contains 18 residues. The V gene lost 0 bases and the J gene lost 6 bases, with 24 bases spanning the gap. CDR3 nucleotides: TGCGCCAGCAGCCAAGATGGGGGGGCGGTCGGGGCAGGAATCGAGCAGTACTTC. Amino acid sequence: CASSQDGGAVGAGIEQYF.

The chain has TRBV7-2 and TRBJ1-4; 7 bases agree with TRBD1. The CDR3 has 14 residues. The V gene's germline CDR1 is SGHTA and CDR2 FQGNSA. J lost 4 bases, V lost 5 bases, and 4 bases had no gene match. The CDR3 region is CASSPDRYNEKLFF. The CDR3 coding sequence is TGTGCCAGCAGCCCGGACAGGTATAATGAAAAACTGTTTTTT.

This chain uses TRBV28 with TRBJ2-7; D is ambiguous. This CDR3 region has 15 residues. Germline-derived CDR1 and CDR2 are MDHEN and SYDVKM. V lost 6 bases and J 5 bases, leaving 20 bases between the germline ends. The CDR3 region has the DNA TGTGCCAGCAGCCAAACCCCCGATCCTACCAACGAGCAGTACTTC. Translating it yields CASSQTPDPTNEQYF.

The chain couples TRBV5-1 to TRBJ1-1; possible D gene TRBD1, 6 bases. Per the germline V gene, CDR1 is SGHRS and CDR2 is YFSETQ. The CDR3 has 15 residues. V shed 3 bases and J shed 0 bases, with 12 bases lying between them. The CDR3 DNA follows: TGCGCCAGCAGCTCAAATACAGGGATGAACACTGAAGCTTTCTTT. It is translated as CASSSNTGMNTEAFF. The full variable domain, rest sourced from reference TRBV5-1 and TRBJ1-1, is KAGVTQTPRYLIKTRGQQVTLSCSPISGHRSVSWYQQTPGQGLQFLFEYFSETQRNKGNFPGRFSGRQFSNSRSEMNVSTLELGDSALYLCASSSNTGMNTEAFFGQGTRLTVV.

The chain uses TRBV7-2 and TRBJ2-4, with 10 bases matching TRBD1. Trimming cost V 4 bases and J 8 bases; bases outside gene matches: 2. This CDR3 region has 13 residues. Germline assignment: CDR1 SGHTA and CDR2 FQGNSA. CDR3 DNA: TGTGCCAGCAGCTATGGGACAGGGGACATTCAGTACTTC. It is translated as CASSYGTGDIQYF.

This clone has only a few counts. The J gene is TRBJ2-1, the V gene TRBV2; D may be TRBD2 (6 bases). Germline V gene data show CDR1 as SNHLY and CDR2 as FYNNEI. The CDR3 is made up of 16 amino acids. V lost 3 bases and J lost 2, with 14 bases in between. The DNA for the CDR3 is TGTGCCAGCAGTGAGATGACTAGGAAGCCCTACAATGAGCAGTTCTTC. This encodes CASSEMTRKPYNEQFF. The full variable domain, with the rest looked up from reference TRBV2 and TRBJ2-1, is EPEVTQTPSHQVTQMGQEVILRCVPISNHLYFYWYRQILGQKVEFLVSFYNNEISEKSEIFDDQFSVERPDGSNFTLKIRSTKLEDSAMYFCASSEMTRKPYNEQFFGPGTRLTVL.

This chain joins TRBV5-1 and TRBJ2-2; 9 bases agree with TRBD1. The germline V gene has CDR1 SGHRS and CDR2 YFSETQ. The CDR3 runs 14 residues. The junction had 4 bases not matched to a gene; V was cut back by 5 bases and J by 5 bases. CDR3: CASRRTGETGELFF. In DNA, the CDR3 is TGCGCCAGCAGGCGGACAGGGGAGACCGGGGAGCTGTTTTTT.

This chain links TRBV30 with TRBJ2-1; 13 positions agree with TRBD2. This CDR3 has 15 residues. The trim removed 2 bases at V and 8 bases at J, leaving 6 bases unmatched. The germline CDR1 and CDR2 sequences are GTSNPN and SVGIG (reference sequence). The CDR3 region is CAWSPMGLAGYEQFF. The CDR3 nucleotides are TGTGCCTGGAGTCCAATGGGACTAGCGGGGTATGAGCAGTTCTTC. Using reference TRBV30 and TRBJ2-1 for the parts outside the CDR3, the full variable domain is SQTIHQWPATLVQPVGSPLSLECTVEGTSNPNLYWYRQAAGRGLQLLFYSVGIGQISSEVPQNLSASRPQDRQFILSSKKLLLSDSGFYLCAWSPMGLAGYEQFFGPGTRLTVL.

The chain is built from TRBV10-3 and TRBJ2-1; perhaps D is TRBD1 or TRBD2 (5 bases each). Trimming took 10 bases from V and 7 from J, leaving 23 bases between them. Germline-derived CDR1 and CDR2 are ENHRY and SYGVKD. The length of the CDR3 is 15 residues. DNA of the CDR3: TGTGCCACCGCGTCCCCTCAGTTAGGGGAGAATGAGCAGTTCTTC. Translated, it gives CATASPQLGENEQFF.

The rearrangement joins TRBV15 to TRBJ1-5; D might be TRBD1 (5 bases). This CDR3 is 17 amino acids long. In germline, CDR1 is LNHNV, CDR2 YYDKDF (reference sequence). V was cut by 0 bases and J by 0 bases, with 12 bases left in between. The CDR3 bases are TGTGCCACCAGCAGAGATCCTACAGGTTTTAGCAATCAGCCCCAGCATTTT. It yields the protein CATSRDPTGFSNQPQHF.

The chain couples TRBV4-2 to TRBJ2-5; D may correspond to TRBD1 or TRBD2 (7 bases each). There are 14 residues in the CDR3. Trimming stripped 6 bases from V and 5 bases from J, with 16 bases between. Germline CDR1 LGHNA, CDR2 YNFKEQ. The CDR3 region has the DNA TGTGCCAGCAGTCAGGGGGGGCCTCTTGAGACCCAGTACTTC. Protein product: CASSQGGPLETQYF.